The 26 T cell receptor beta chains given below trace back to one sample, sequenced in a study of shared clonotypes between healthy human individuals. The repertoire was sequenced with immunoSEQ multiplex PCR; TCRdb's copy has only in-frame clones and lacks some. This sample yields some 2,400,000 clones, of which about 94% are seen a single time; around 0.13% belongs to the top ten. The material sequenced was naive CD4+ T cells sorted from blood. The subset here: CD45RA+ positively selected. Receptor source: a man between 18 and 29 years old in good health.

The CDR3: CASRQSSYEQYF. The CDR3 nucleotides read TGTGCCAGCCGACAGTCCTCCTACGAGCAGTACTTC. The V gene is TRBV28, the J gene TRBJ2-7, with a tentative D call TRBD1 (5 bases). V was pared by 8 bases and J by 0 bases, with 8 bases between. The CDR3 is 12 residues long. CDR1 and CDR2 (germline): MDHEN, SYDVKM.

The chain employs TRBV6-6 and TRBJ2-1; 7 bases are shared with TRBD2. V was clipped by 6 bases and J by 2 bases; unmatched bases: 4. Per germline, CDR1 MNHNY and CDR2 SVGAGI (reference sequence). CDR3 size: 14 residues. DNA for the CDR3: TGTGCCAGCAGCCCAGCGGGACCCTACAATGAGCAGTTCTTC. Translation gives CASSPAGPYNEQFF.

The chain joins TRBV5-1 to TRBJ2-7, with D possibly being TRBD2 (5 bases). The CDR3 runs 14 residues. Germline V gives CDR1 SGHRS, CDR2 YFSETQ. Trimming pared 1 base from V and 2 bases from J, leaving 10 bases between. The CDR3 spells CASSLRGMAYEQYF. Here the CDR3 DNA reads TGCGCCAGCAGCTTGAGAGGGATGGCCTACGAGCAGTACTTC.

This chain uses TRBV5-1 with TRBJ1-3; D call uncertain. This CDR3 has 15 residues. CDR1 is SGHRS and CDR2 is YFSETQ in the germline V gene. Trimming removed 3 bases from V and 0 bases from J, with 10 bases in between. CDR3 loop: CASSSGEISGNTIYF. CDR3 nucleotides: TGCGCCAGCAGCTCTGGTGAGATCTCTGGAAACACCATATATTTT.

About this clone: Different DNA sequences within this sample yield the same CDR3. J is TRBJ1-2 and V is TRBV5-4, with TRBD1 matching 10 bases. Trimming took 0 bases from V and 4 from J; bases not matched to a gene: 0. The germline V gene encodes CDR1 SGHNT and CDR2 YYREEE (reference sequence). The CDR3 has 14 amino acids. In DNA, the CDR3 is TGTGCCAGCAGCTTGGGACAGGGGGCCTATGGCTACACCTTC. Encoded protein: CASSLGQGAYGYTF.

This rearrangement joins TRBV6-1 to TRBJ2-7; 9 positions match TRBD2. CDR3 size: 15 residues. With 1 base clipped from V and 4 bases from J, the junction kept 5 bases outside the gene matches. From germline, CDR1 is MNHNS and CDR2 SASEGT. The CDR3 DNA follows: TGTGCCAGCAGTGAAGTGGCGGGGGGGCAATACGAGCAGTACTTC. It is translated as CASSEVAGGQYEQYF.

This chain joins TRBV4-1 and TRBJ2-5; a possible D gene is TRBD1 (5 bases). Germline V gene data show CDR1 as MGHRA and CDR2 as YSYEKL. This CDR3 contains 16 residues. Trimming left V 0 bases short and J 2 bases short, with 13 bases between. The CDR3 sequence is CASSQDQGLRQETQYF. The CDR3 DNA sequence: TGCGCCAGCAGCCAAGATCAGGGATTGAGGCAAGAGACCCAGTACTTC.

The chain links TRBV27 to TRBJ2-3; 8 nucleotides line up with TRBD2. CDR1 is MNHEY, CDR2 SMNVEV, per germline (reference sequence). This CDR3 is 14 amino acids long. The DNA of the CDR3 is TGTGTCCCCAATAGCGGGACTAGCACAGATACGCAGTATTTT. It encodes CVPNSGTSTDTQYF.

This clone has just a few counts. This CDR3 is also generated by other DNA sequences in the sample. V is TRBV30 and J is TRBJ1-5; 8 positions match TRBD1. The J segment lost 0 bases and the V segment lost 3 bases, leaving 1 base of the junction unmatched. CDR3 length equals 14 residues. CDR1 is GTSNPN and CDR2 is SVGIG in the germline V gene (reference sequence). The CDR3 DNA reads as TGTGCCTGGAGAGGACAGGGTAGCAATCAGCCCCAGCATTTT. Amino acid sequence: CAWRGQGSNQPQHF.

This chain links TRBV28 with TRBJ1-4; TRBD1 aligns across 7 bases. Germline loops: CDR1 MDHEN, CDR2 SYDVKM. This CDR3 spans 13 amino acids. The junction had 9 bases not matched to a gene; V was cut back by 10 bases and J by 7 bases. The CDR3 is CATKRGDSEKLFF. The CDR3 nucleotides are TGTGCCACCAAGCGGGGGGACAGTGAAAAACTGTTTTTT.

The chain combines TRBV5-6 with TRBJ2-7, with D hard to call. Germline V lookup: CDR1 SGHDT, CDR2 YYEEEE. The CDR3 has 13 residues. V was pared by 3 bases and J by 3 bases, with 10 bases between. This CDR3 is CASSYTLFYEQYF. The CDR3 coding sequence is TGTGCCAGCAGCTACACCCTATTCTACGAGCAGTACTTC.

The rearrangement links TRBV5-1 to TRBJ2-3, with D perhaps matching TRBD1 or TRBD2 (5 bases each). Between the trimmed V and J ends, which lost 0 bases and 5 bases, there was a span of 13 bases. The CDR3 spans 15 residues. Germline V CDR1 and CDR2: SGHRS, YFSETQ. CDR3 sequence (DNA): TGCGCCAGCAGCTTGGACGGGGACCGGCTAGATACGCAGTATTTT. Translated, it gives CASSLDGDRLDTQYF. Using reference TRBV5-1 and TRBJ2-3 for the parts outside the CDR3, the full variable domain is KAGVTQTPRYLIKTRGQQVTLSCSPISGHRSVSWYQQTPGQGLQFLFEYFSETQRNKGNFPGRFSGRQFSNSRSEMNVSTLELGDSALYLCASSLDGDRLDTQYFGPGTRLTVL.

The chain joins TRBV29-1 to TRBJ1-1, with a possible D match to TRBD1 (5 bases). The V and J ends lost 7 bases and 1 base respectively, with 19 bases between them. This CDR3 spans 15 amino acids. Germline lookup yields CDR1 SQVTM and CDR2 ANQGSEA. This chain's CDR3 is CSATGGGYRNTEAFF. The CDR3 DNA reads TGCAGCGCCACCGGGGGGGGATACCGGAACACTGAAGCTTTCTTT.

V usage is TRBV7-2 and J usage is TRBJ2-7; D is undetermined. V was pared by 5 bases and J by 0 bases, with 17 bases between. Per the germline V gene, CDR1 is SGHTA and CDR2 is FQGNSA. The CDR3 sequence is 16 residues long. DNA for the CDR3: TGTGCCAGCAGCCCAATTCCAAGCGCCTTCTCCTACGAGCAGTACTTC. It encodes CASSPIPSAFSYEQYF.

The chain combines TRBV15 with TRBJ2-5, with D tentatively TRBD1 (6 bases). Germline CDR1 is LNHNV and CDR2 is YYDKDF (reference sequence). Trimming pared 4 bases from V and 2 bases from J, leaving 14 bases between. The CDR3 has 15 residues. The CDR3 is CATSINSGQQETQYF. The CDR3 DNA is TGTGCCACCAGCATAAACTCAGGACAGCAAGAGACCCAGTACTTC.

The chain carries TRBV6-6 and TRBJ2-3; TRBD2 matches at 9 bases. With V trimmed by 5 bases and J by 7 bases, 10 bases remained unmatched. CDR1 is MNHNY, CDR2 SVGAGI, per germline (reference sequence). This CDR3 comprises 15 residues. The chain's CDR3 is CASSGVGLAINTQYF. Written as DNA, the CDR3 is TGTGCCAGCAGTGGCGTGGGACTAGCCATTAATACGCAGTATTTT.

The rearrangement joins TRBV15 to TRBJ1-4, with 9 bases fitting TRBD1. CDR3 size: 15 residues. The trim removed 0 bases at V and 8 bases at J, leaving 4 bases unmatched. The germline V gene has CDR1 LNHNV and CDR2 YYDKDF (reference sequence). The CDR3 sequence is CATSREQGANEKLFF. Written as DNA, the CDR3 is TGTGCCACCAGCAGAGAACAGGGGGCCAACGAAAAACTGTTTTTT. The full variable domain, rest sourced from reference TRBV15 and TRBJ1-4, is DAMVIQNPRYQVTQFGKPVTLSCSQTLNHNVMYWYQQKSSQAPKLLFHYYDKDFNNEADTPDNFQSRRPNTSFCFLDIRSPGLGDTAMYLCATSREQGANEKLFFGSGTQLSVL.

On this clone itself: Other DNA sequences in this sample translate to the same CDR3. This chain uses TRBV5-4 with TRBJ2-5, with D hard to call. The CDR3 loop spans 12 amino acids. Germline CDR1 SGHNT, CDR2 YYREEE (reference sequence). The V end lost 0 bases, the J end lost 4 bases, and 4 bases lay between the germline ends. The CDR3 region is CASSLARETQYF. In DNA form, the CDR3 reads TGTGCCAGCAGCTTGGCTCGAGAGACCCAGTACTTC.

The chain couples TRBV18 to TRBJ2-6; no definite D call. The CDR3 has 15 amino acids. Germline-derived CDR1 and CDR2 are KGHSH and LQKENI. Trimming stripped 0 bases from V and 0 bases from J, with 3 bases between. CDR3 sequence reads: CASSPPFSGANVLTF. DNA of the CDR3: TGTGCCAGCTCACCACCGTTCTCTGGGGCCAACGTCCTGACTTTC.

The rearrangement uses TRBV10-3 and TRBJ1-2, with D perhaps TRBD1 (6 bases). CDR1 ENHRY and CDR2 SYGVKD come from the germline V gene. The V end lost 10 bases, the J end lost 0 bases, and 15 bases lay between the germline ends. The CDR3 totals 14 residues. The CDR3 is CATRWDTSNYGYTF. DNA for the CDR3: TGTGCCACCAGATGGGACACCTCTAACTATGGCTACACCTTC.

This chain uses TRBV6-1 with TRBJ1-1; D is unresolved. Trimming left V 7 bases short and J 0 bases short, with 9 bases between. CDR1 is MNHNS, CDR2 SASEGT, per germline. This CDR3 has 13 residues. CDR3 sequence (DNA): TGTGCCAGCACCGAATACGTGAACACTGAAGCTTTCTTT. Protein: CASTEYVNTEAFF.

The CDR3 nucleotides are TGTGCCAGCAGCTCTCAGGGGTTAGCTGAAAAACTGTTTTTT. Encoded protein: CASSSQGLAEKLFF. V gene TRBV7-9 combines with J gene TRBJ1-4; perhaps TRBD1 as D (6 bases). From germline, CDR1 is SEHNR and CDR2 FQNEAQ (reference sequence). V lost 4 bases, J lost 7 bases, and 13 bases lay in between. The CDR3 runs 14 residues.

The CDR3 sequence: CASSGSGRYEQYF. The CDR3 nucleotides read TGTGCCAGCAGCGGAAGCGGGAGGTACGAGCAGTACTTC. V and J are TRBV6-6 and TRBJ2-7; the match to TRBD2 covers 9 bases. CDR3 length: 13 residues. Germline CDR1 MNHNY, CDR2 SVGAGI (reference sequence). J gave up 4 bases and V 6 bases, and 4 bases lay outside the gene matches.

The chain links TRBV4-3 to TRBJ2-5; D is undetermined. Germline V gene lookup returns CDR1 LGHNA and CDR2 YSLEER. V lost 4 bases to trimming and J lost 5 bases, with 17 bases between them. CDR3 length: 15 amino acids. CDR3: CASSPRVGDSETQYF. DNA of the CDR3: TGCGCCAGCAGCCCACGAGTGGGTGATTCGGAGACCCAGTACTTC.

The chain employs TRBV5-4 and TRBJ1-4; D is unresolved. The CDR3 is 14 residues long. Trimming pared 2 bases from V and 0 bases from J, leaving 5 bases between. CDR1 is SGHNT, CDR2 YYREEE, per germline (reference sequence). This CDR3 reads CASSFSATNEKLFF. As DNA, the CDR3 is TGTGCCAGCAGCTTTTCCGCAACTAATGAAAAACTGTTTTTT.

This chain joins TRBV29-1 and TRBJ2-3; TRBD1 matches 8 bases. CDR1 is SQVTM, CDR2 ANQGSEA, per germline. This CDR3 region has 14 residues. V lost 5 bases, J lost 0 bases, and 4 bases stayed unmatched. The CDR3 bases are TGCAGCGTTTCTGGACAGGGTAGCACAGATACGCAGTATTTT. Its protein product is CSVSGQGSTDTQYF.